What follows describes a single TCR beta chain. TCR beta libraries were built with iRepertoire HTBI primers and Arm-PCR of CDR3 regions. TCRdb reprocessed the multiplex PCR reads via MiXCR and lists one record per CDR3 protein. This table has roughly 500,000 distinct CDR3 sequences, about a fifth appearing once. Time point of the sample: persistent/refractory GD, antithyroid drugs over 5 years with positive TRAb. PBMC RNA was the source of the TCR library. In each case, Graves' disease was diagnosed per American Thyroid Association guidelines. CDR1 ENHRY and CDR2 SYGVKD come from the germline V gene. The CDR3 covers 14 residues. V lost 6 bases and J 4 bases, leaving 15 bases between the germline ends. This sample was taken from a study of regulatory T cells in long-lasting Graves disease.

The chain is built from TRBV10-3 and TRBJ2-5; D might be TRBD2 (6 bases). This material consisted of peripheral blood mononuclear cells (PBMCs), taken when the disease was refractory, from a patient treated with antithyroid drugs. This clonotype was obtained from a female donor with Graves disease. The CDR3 DNA reads TGTGCCATCAGGGGATCCGGGGGTTTAGAGACCCAGTACTTC. Encoded protein: CAIRGSGGLETQYF.